This T cell receptor beta chain was documented in a study of blood T cell repertoires in COVID-19. The sample holds a few counts of this clone. Here immunoSEQ multiplex PCR was the method, and the copy in TCRdb shows in-frame clones only, minus some. The sample includes more than 150,000 clones, 80% to 90% of them seen just once. The CDR3 is made up of 17 amino acids. Unmatched junction bases numbered 14, after V lost 7 bases and J lost 1 base. The germline gives CDR1 SEHNR, CDR2 FQNEAQ (reference sequence). The sequence derives from a woman over 75 with COVID-19, enrolled during active disease. This chain connects TRBV7-9 to TRBJ1-2, with 8 positions matching TRBD1. Sequencing used peripheral blood. CDR3 DNA: TGTGCCAGCAACAAAATCGGACAGGGACGATTTAACTATGGCTACACCTTC. Translation gives CASNKIGQGRFNYGYTF.